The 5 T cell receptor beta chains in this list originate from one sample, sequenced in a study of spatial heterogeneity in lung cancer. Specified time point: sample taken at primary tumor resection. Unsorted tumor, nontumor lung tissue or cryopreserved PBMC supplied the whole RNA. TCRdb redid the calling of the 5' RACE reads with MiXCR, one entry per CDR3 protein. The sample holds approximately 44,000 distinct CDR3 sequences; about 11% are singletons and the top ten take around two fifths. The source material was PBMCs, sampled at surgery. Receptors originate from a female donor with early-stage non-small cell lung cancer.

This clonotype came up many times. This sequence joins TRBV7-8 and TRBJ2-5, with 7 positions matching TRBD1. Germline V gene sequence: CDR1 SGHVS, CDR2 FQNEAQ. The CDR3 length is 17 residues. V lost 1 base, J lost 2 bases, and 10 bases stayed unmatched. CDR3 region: CASSLVVGTAKQETQYF. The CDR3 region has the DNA TGTGCCAGCAGCTTAGTAGTAGGGACAGCCAAGCAAGAGACCCAGTACTTC. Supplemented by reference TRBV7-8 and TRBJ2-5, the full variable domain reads GAGVSQSPRYKVAKRGQDVALRCDPISGHVSLFWYQQALGQGPEFLTYFQNEAQLDKSGLPSDRFFAERPEGSVSTLKIQRTQQEDSAVYLCASSLVVGTAKQETQYFGPGTRLLVL.

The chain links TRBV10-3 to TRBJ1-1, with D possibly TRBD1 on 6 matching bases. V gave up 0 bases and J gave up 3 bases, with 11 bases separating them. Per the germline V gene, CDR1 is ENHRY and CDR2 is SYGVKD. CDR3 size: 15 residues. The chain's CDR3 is CAISESMEGDTEAFF. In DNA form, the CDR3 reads TGTGCCATCAGTGAGTCGATGGAGGGGGACACTGAAGCTTTCTTT.

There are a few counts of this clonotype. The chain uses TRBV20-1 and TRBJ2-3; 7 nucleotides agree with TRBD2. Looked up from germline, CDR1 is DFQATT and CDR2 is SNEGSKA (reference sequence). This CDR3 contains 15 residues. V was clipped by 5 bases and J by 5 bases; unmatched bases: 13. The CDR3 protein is CSAGAMAGDGDTQYF. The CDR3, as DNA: TGCAGTGCTGGGGCGATGGCGGGGGATGGAGATACGCAGTATTTT.

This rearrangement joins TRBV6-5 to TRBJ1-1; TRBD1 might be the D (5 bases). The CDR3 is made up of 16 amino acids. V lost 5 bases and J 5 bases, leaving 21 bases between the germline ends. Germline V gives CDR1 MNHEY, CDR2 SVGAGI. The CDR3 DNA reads TGTGCCAGCAGTAGAGTCCAGGGAAGTGGGTGTACTGAAGCTTTCTTT. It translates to CASSRVQGSGCTEAFF.

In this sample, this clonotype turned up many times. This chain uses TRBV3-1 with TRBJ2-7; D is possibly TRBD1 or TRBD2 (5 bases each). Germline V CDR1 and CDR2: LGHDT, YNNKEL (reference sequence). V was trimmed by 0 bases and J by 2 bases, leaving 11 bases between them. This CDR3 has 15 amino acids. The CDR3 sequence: CASSQEFQGPYEQYF. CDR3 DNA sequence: TGTGCCAGCAGCCAAGAATTCCAGGGACCCTACGAGCAGTACTTC.